This TCR beta chain was observed in a study of blood T cell repertoires in COVID-19. Study background: Collection of acute and convalescent COVID-19 samples took place in the United States, Italy and Spain.

Participants, 18 to 89 years old, spanned some 23 US areas. CDR3 length equals 17 residues. Germline CDR1 reads LNHDA; CDR2 reads SQIVND (reference sequence). Deletions cut 9 bases from V and 3 bases from J, with 23 bases between. As handled by the study authors: Estimation of nucleated cell counts was performed using reference gene primer amplification. The assay was immunoSEQ multiplex PCR, and TCRdb's table has in-frame clones only and misses some. That table gives V, J and clone size, and the DNA gave D and trimming. The profile shows under 250,000 clones, around 86% of them singletons. V is TRBV19 and J is TRBJ1-4; tentative D call: TRBD1 (5 bases). Sample: PBMCs or T cells enriched from blood (not recorded which). The receptor was derived from a man between 35 and 55 years old who had recovered from COVID-19. CDR3: CARPREQVFVANEKLFF. The CDR3 DNA sequence: TGTGCCAGGCCGCGGGAACAGGTTTTCGTGGCTAATGAAAAACTGTTTTTT.